The next 30 T cell receptor beta chains were all read from a single sample in a study of spatial heterogeneity in lung cancer. TCRdb reprocessed the 5' RACE reads via MiXCR and lists one record per CDR3 protein. The sample lists approximately 11,000 distinct CDR3 sequences; 4% to 6.5% were seen once. Time point meaning: sample taken at primary tumor resection. What these receptors recognize is not known. Study-wide points: Tumor mutation counts were tracked by expanded intratumoral alpha and beta TCR counts.

The material was lung tumor tissue, obtained at surgery. All receptors come from a male donor with early-stage non-small cell lung cancer.

This clonotype was observed many times. Because this beta chain is a stray read in a library intended to capture alpha chains, its abundance should not be given much weight. The gene calls are TRBV20-1 and TRBJ2-3; D might be TRBD2 (5 bases). CDR1 is DFQATT, CDR2 SNEGSKA, per germline (reference sequence). Trimming cost V 4 bases and J 5 bases, with 13 bases left between them. The CDR3 is made up of 13 amino acids. The CDR3 is CSAKERVQDTQYF. The DNA for the CDR3 is TGCAGTGCTAAGGAGAGGGTACAAGATACGCAGTATTTT.

This clonotype was observed many times. Since the library was made to target alpha chains, this beta chain is a stray read and its abundance is not meaningful. This rearrangement joins TRBV5-1 to TRBJ2-1; D gene unclear. Germline lookup yields CDR1 SGHRS and CDR2 YFSETQ. Trimming shortened V by 0 bases and J by 10 bases, and 11 bases separated the two germline ends. The CDR3 totals 13 residues. DNA for the CDR3: TGCGCCAGCAGCTTGGAGGCCCCGACGGAGCAGTTCTTC. The encoded protein is CASSLEAPTEQFF.

This clonotype has a count of ten or more. As an off-target read in a library built for alpha chains, this beta chain has a frequency of little significance. This chain connects TRBV9 to TRBJ2-5, with D possibly being TRBD2 (5 bases). Germline lookup yields CDR1 SGDLS and CDR2 YYNGEE. This CDR3 spans 15 amino acids. Trimming took 0 bases from V and 2 from J, leaving 11 bases between them. Written as DNA, the CDR3 is TGTGCCAGCAGCGTAGACGGGGTCGGGCAAGAGACCCAGTACTTC. Translated, it gives CASSVDGVGQETQYF.

This clonotype was observed at least ten times. Because this beta chain is a stray read in a library intended to capture alpha chains, its abundance should not be given much weight. The rearrangement uses TRBV6-2 or TRBV6-3 and TRBJ2-2; D not certain. Looked up from germline, CDR1 is MNHEY and CDR2 is SVGEGT. This CDR3 is 13 amino acids long. V shed 11 bases and J shed 2 bases, with 12 bases lying between them. This CDR3 reads CAGSTTNTGELFF. The DNA for the CDR3 is TGTGCCGGATCCACGACAAACACCGGGGAGCTGTTTTTT.

By proportion, this clonotype is medium-sized. Since the library was made to target alpha chains, this beta chain is a stray read and its abundance is not meaningful. The chain employs TRBV12-3 or TRBV12-4 and TRBJ2-7; 10 bases agree with TRBD1. The CDR3 sequence is 14 residues long. The J segment lost 2 bases and the V segment lost 3 bases, leaving 1 base of the junction unmatched. This chain's CDR3 is CASSFDRGPYEQYF. The CDR3 bases are TGTGCCAGCAGTTTTGACAGGGGGCCCTACGAGCAGTACTTC.

The table lists this clonotype with many counts. The library was built for alpha chains, so this beta chain is an off-target read and its size means little. This sequence joins TRBV7-9 and TRBJ2-5; 7 bases fit TRBD2. CDR3 length: 16 residues. The ends lost 5 bases at V and 5 bases at J; junction bases unmatched: 14. The V gene's germline CDR1 is SEHNR and CDR2 FQNEAQ (reference sequence). The CDR3 nucleotides read TGTGCCAGCAGCCTATTATCCTCCGGGGGGAAGGAGACCCAGTACTTC. It translates to CASSLLSSGGKETQYF.

This clonotype showed up many times. A library prepared for alpha chains yielded this beta chain as an off-target read; its size is of little meaning. The chain employs TRBV6-2 or TRBV6-3 and TRBJ2-1; perhaps TRBD1 as D (7 bases). The CDR3 runs to 17 residues. Trimming took off 3 bases at V and 7 bases at J, with 22 bases between the two ends. Germline V CDR1 and CDR2: MNHEY, SVGEGT. The CDR3 here is CASSYHRALRGENEQFF. CDR3 DNA: TGTGCCAGCAGTTATCACCGGGCTCTCAGGGGGGAGAATGAGCAGTTCTTC.

This clonotype has a count of ten or more. As an off-target read in a library built for alpha chains, this beta chain has a frequency of little significance. The chain is built from TRBV7-9 and TRBJ1-5, with D hard to call. The V and J ends lost 1 base and 6 bases respectively, with 4 bases between them. CDR1 and CDR2 from the germline V gene are SEHNR and FQNEAQ (reference sequence). The CDR3 covers 12 residues. The DNA of the CDR3 is TGTGCCAGCAGCTTAGATGGTCAGCCCCAGCATTTT. Its protein is CASSLDGQPQHF.

This clonotype showed up many times. The library was prepared for alpha chains; this beta chain is a stray read, so its frequency means little. V usage is TRBV18 and J usage is TRBJ1-1, with 7 bases lining up with TRBD1. The CDR3 totals 14 residues. Germline loops: CDR1 KGHSH, CDR2 LQKENI. J was trimmed by 5 bases and V by 2 bases; bases with no gene match: 5. The CDR3 loop reads CASSPIQGGTEAFF. The CDR3 DNA sequence: TGTGCCAGCTCACCAATCCAGGGGGGGACTGAAGCTTTCTTT.

This clonotype has at least ten counts. This beta chain is an unintended read in a library built for alpha chains; its size means little. V and J are TRBV12-3 or TRBV12-4 and TRBJ1-5, with D perhaps TRBD1 (6 bases). This CDR3 is 14 amino acids long. V lost 3 bases to trimming and J lost 9 bases, with 15 bases between them. The CDR3 reads CASSFGGRGLPQHF. The CDR3 DNA is TGTGCCAGCAGTTTTGGGGGGCGCGGTCTGCCCCAGCATTTT.

As concerns this clonotype: Little can be read into the size of this beta chain, an off-target read in a library designed for alpha chains. This rearrangement joins TRBV5-4 to TRBJ2-6; D perhaps matches TRBD2 (5 bases). CDR3 length: 15 amino acids. The V end was cut by 6 bases, the J end by 2 bases, with 12 bases between. Germline CDR1 reads SGHNT; CDR2 reads YYREEE (reference sequence). DNA for the CDR3: TGTGCCAGCAAGCCCGGGGTTACTGGGGCCAACGTCCTGACTTTC. Translation: CASKPGVTGANVLTF.

This clonotype was picked up many times. As an off-target read in a library built for alpha chains, this beta chain has a frequency of little significance. The gene calls are TRBV20-1 and TRBJ2-1; TRBD2 aligns across 11 bases. The CDR3 is made up of 15 amino acids. Germline V gene lookup returns CDR1 DFQATT and CDR2 SNEGSKA (reference sequence). V was pared by 4 bases and J by 4 bases, with 6 bases of the junction left unmatched. CDR3 amino acids: CSATPGTSGYNEQFF. The CDR3 nucleotides are TGCAGTGCTACCCCCGGGACTAGCGGTTACAATGAGCAGTTCTTC.

This clonotype has a count of ten or more. Because this beta chain is a stray read in a library intended to capture alpha chains, its abundance should not be given much weight. V is TRBV20-1 and J is TRBJ2-5; possibly TRBD1 or TRBD2 for D (6 bases each). The CDR3 covers 15 residues. V lost 1 base to trimming and J lost 1 base, with 13 bases between them. Germline V gene data show CDR1 as DFQATT and CDR2 as SNEGSKA (reference sequence). The CDR3 DNA reads as TGCAGTGCTAGAGGCCTCCCGGGGGCCCAAGAGACCCAGTACTTC. Translated: CSARGLPGAQETQYF.

At least ten counts were recorded for this clonotype. Because this beta chain is a stray read in a library intended to capture alpha chains, its abundance should not be given much weight. V usage is TRBV20-1 and J usage is TRBJ1-2, with D possibly matching TRBD1 (6 bases). V was pared by 3 bases and J by 4 bases, with 18 bases between. From germline, CDR1 is DFQATT and CDR2 SNEGSKA (reference sequence). This CDR3 has 15 residues. The CDR3 nucleotides read TGCAGTGCTAGCCAAGGACAGAGCTTGAGCTATGGCTACACCTTC. It codes for CSASQGQSLSYGYTF.

The sample holds a few counts of this clonotype. One junction end disagrees with the germline gene, perhaps due to a read error. This beta chain appears as a stray read in a library generated for alpha chains; its size is not informative. This chain connects TRBV7-7 to TRBJ2-1; 7 bases map to TRBD2. CDR3 length: 15 residues. Germline V CDR1 and CDR2: SSHAT, FNYEAQ (reference sequence). The CDR3 sequence: CASSSFGLGEGEQFF. CDR3 nucleotides: TGTGCTAGCAGCTCCTTTGGACTCGGGGAGGGTGAGCAGTTCTTC.

This clonotype was detected many times. This beta chain turned up in a library designed for alpha chains; as an off-target read, its abundance says little. The rearrangement uses TRBV5-1 and TRBJ2-3; 14 bases line up with TRBD2. Germline loops: CDR1 SGHRS, CDR2 YFSETQ. V was pared by 3 bases and J by 8 bases, with 5 bases of the junction left unmatched. CDR3 length: 15 residues. The CDR3 DNA sequence: TGCGCCAGCAGCTCTGGGACTAGCGGGGGAGTTACGCAGTATTTT. It specifies CASSSGTSGGVTQYF. The entire variable domain, with the rest obtained from reference TRBV5-1 and TRBJ2-3, is as follows: KAGVTQTPRYLIKTRGQQVTLSCSPISGHRSVSWYQQTPGQGLQFLFEYFSETQRNKGNFPGRFSGRQFSNSRSEMNVSTLELGDSALYLCASSSGTSGGVTQYFGPGTRLTVL.

At least ten counts were recorded for this clonotype. A library made for alpha chains picked up this beta chain off target, so its size means little. This chain uses TRBV6-5 with TRBJ2-5, with TRBD2 matching 12 bases. The CDR3 extends over 16 amino acids. V shed 6 bases and J 5 bases; nucleotides not matched to a gene: 10. CDR1 MNHEY and CDR2 SVGAGI come from the germline V gene. In DNA form, the CDR3 reads TGTGCCAGCAGAAAAGGAGGACTAGCGGGGCGGGAGACCCAGTACTTC. Its translation: CASRKGGLAGRETQYF.

This clonotype appeared many times. Within a library made for alpha chains, this beta chain is off target, and its count is uninformative. Here the CDR3 reads CASSQSTGNSGANVLTF. Written as DNA, the CDR3 is TGTGCCAGCAGCCAATCTACAGGAAACTCTGGGGCCAACGTCCTGACTTTC. The rearrangement joins TRBV4-2 to TRBJ2-6; D may be TRBD1 (5 bases). Trimming took off 2 bases at V and 0 bases at J, with 11 bases between the two ends. This CDR3 comprises 17 residues. CDR1 and CDR2 from the germline V gene are LGHNA and YNFKEQ.

This clonotype came up a few times. This beta chain is a stray read from a library made for alpha chains; its abundance is not meaningful. The J gene is TRBJ2-3, the V gene TRBV7-9; possible D gene TRBD2, 5 bases. The CDR3 is 16 amino acids. The germline V and J ends were trimmed by 4 bases and 1 base, with 15 bases remaining between them. Germline-derived CDR1 and CDR2 are SEHNR and FQNEAQ (reference sequence). The CDR3 is CASSSPAGSRTDTQYF. The CDR3 nucleotides read TGTGCCAGCAGCTCCCCTGCGGGCAGTCGCACAGATACGCAGTATTTT.

By proportion, this clonotype is medium-sized. As an off-target read in a library built for alpha chains, this beta chain has a frequency of little significance. V is TRBV10-1 and J is TRBJ2-1; a weak D match, TRBD2 (5 bases). The CDR3 consists of 14 residues. V lost 3 bases to trimming and J lost 5 bases, with 11 bases between them. Germline CDR1 WNHNN, CDR2 SYGVQD (reference sequence). The CDR3 coding sequence is TGCGCCAGCAGTGACTCACTGACTAACAATGAGCAGTTCTTC. Encoded protein: CASSDSLTNNEQFF.

This clonotype has ten or more counts. Since it is a stray read in a library aimed at alpha chains, this beta chain has a size that is not meaningful. CDR3 nucleotide sequence: TGTGCCAGCAGGGGGGGGACAGGAACCTATAACTATGGCTACACCTTC. Translating it yields CASRGGTGTYNYGYTF. The J gene is TRBJ1-2, the V gene TRBV12-3 or TRBV12-4; 8 bases align to TRBD1. The CDR3 contains 16 residues. The V gene end was trimmed by 6 bases and the J gene end by 1 base; junction bases not matched to a gene: 10.

This clonotype was recorded many times. Within a library made for alpha chains, this beta chain is off target, and its count is uninformative. V usage is TRBV6-2 or TRBV6-3 and J usage is TRBJ2-1; tentative D call: TRBD1 (6 bases). The CDR3 is 15 amino acids. Trimming pared 4 bases from V and 7 bases from J, leaving 17 bases between. Per germline, CDR1 MNHEY and CDR2 SVGEGT. The CDR3: CASSSMDSFGNEQFF. CDR3 nucleotides: TGTGCCAGCAGTTCTATGGACAGTTTTGGGAATGAGCAGTTCTTC.

This clonotype was detected ten times or more. The size of this beta chain means little, since it is a stray read in a library made for alpha chains. This sequence joins TRBV5-1 and TRBJ1-2, with TRBD1 identical over 8 bases. CDR3 length: 15 residues. V shed 7 bases, J shed 2 bases, and the junction held 10 bases outside the gene matches. Germline lookup yields CDR1 SGHRS and CDR2 YFSETQ. The CDR3 is CASASPDRANYGYTF. CDR3 nucleotide sequence: TGCGCCAGCGCCTCCCCGGACAGGGCGAACTATGGCTACACCTTC.

In its sample, this clonotype ranks as medium-sized. A library prepared for alpha chains yielded this beta chain as an off-target read; its size is of little meaning. The chain couples TRBV5-4 to TRBJ1-1; the D is unclear. Trimming took off 6 bases at V and 5 bases at J, with 8 bases between the two ends. The length of the CDR3 is 11 residues. Germline CDR1 and CDR2: SGHNT and YYREEE (reference sequence). In DNA form, the CDR3 reads TGTGCCAGCAACTCCAGGACTGAAGCTTTCTTT. Translation gives CASNSRTEAFF.

This clonotype was found many times. This beta chain is a stray read from a library made for alpha chains; its abundance is not meaningful. V is TRBV20-1 and J is TRBJ1-3, with D uncertain. Trimming stripped 6 bases from V and 4 bases from J, with 13 bases between. Germline V lookup: CDR1 DFQATT, CDR2 SNEGSKA (reference sequence). The CDR3 contains 13 residues. In nucleotides, the CDR3 is TGCAGTGCGGGAATGGACGGAGGAAACACCATATATTTT. Translated, it gives CSAGMDGGNTIYF.

A remark on this clonotype: This beta chain turned up in a library designed for alpha chains; as an off-target read, its abundance says little. This CDR3 reads CASSLYENTDTQYF. DNA for the CDR3: TGTGCCAGCAGCTTATACGAAAACACAGATACGCAGTATTTT. The genes are TRBV7-2 and TRBJ2-3; D uncertain. This CDR3 region has 14 residues. The germline CDR1 and CDR2 sequences are SGHTA and FQGNSA. With 2 bases removed from V and 2 bases from J, the gap between germline ends came to 8 bases.

Concerning this clonotype: This beta chain represents an off-target read in a library built for alpha chains; its size is of limited meaning. The chain recombines TRBV9 with TRBJ2-3; the D call may be TRBD1 or TRBD2 (5 bases each). This CDR3 contains 14 residues. Trimming removed 6 bases at V and 2 bases at J, with 13 bases between. Germline-derived CDR1 and CDR2 are SGDLS and YYNGEE. CDR3 loop: CASTRDHVTDTQYF. CDR3 coding DNA: TGTGCCAGCACCAGGGACCATGTCACAGATACGCAGTATTTT. Full variable domain (rest looked up from reference TRBV9 and TRBJ2-3): DSGVTQTPKHLITATGQRVTLRCSPRSGDLSVYWYQQSLDQGLQFLIQYYNGEERAKGNILERFSAQQFPDLHSELNLSSLELGDSALYFCASTRDHVTDTQYFGPGTRLTVL.

In this sample, this clonotype turned up a few times. This beta chain was picked up by a library intended for alpha chains and is off target, so its count carries little meaning. The CDR3: CASSKRGGRDVNEQFF. As DNA, the CDR3 is TGTGCCAGCAGTAAAAGGGGCGGGAGGGACGTTAATGAGCAGTTCTTC. The genes are TRBV7-2 and TRBJ2-1; 9 bases align to TRBD2. Germline trimming cut 6 bases from V and 7 bases from J; bases unmatched to any gene: 13. The CDR3 runs to 16 residues. CDR1 is SGHTA and CDR2 is FQGNSA in the germline V gene. Full variable domain (rest looked up from reference TRBV7-2 and TRBJ2-1): GAGVSQSPSNKVTEKGKDVELRCDPISGHTALYWYRQSLGQGLEFLIYFQGNSAPDKSGLPSDRFSAERTGGSVSTLTIQRTQQEDSAVYLCASSKRGGRDVNEQFFGPGTRLTVL.

The table lists this clonotype with many counts. Within a library made for alpha chains, this beta chain is off target, and its count is uninformative. The chain employs TRBV10-2 and TRBJ2-5; tentatively, D is TRBD1 (5 bases). This CDR3 is 15 amino acids long. The germline V gene encodes CDR1 WSHSY and CDR2 SAAADI. V dropped 6 bases and J dropped 0 bases, with 14 bases sitting between them. The CDR3 is CASSQTAAYQETQYF. The CDR3 DNA follows: TGCGCCAGCAGCCAGACAGCAGCGTACCAAGAGACCCAGTACTTC.

Sample share makes this clonotype medium-sized (0.01 to 0.1%). The library was prepared for alpha chains; this beta chain is a stray read, so its frequency means little. This rearrangement joins TRBV25-1 to TRBJ1-1, with D perhaps matching TRBD1 (5 bases). CDR1 is MGHDK, CDR2 SYGVNS, per germline. The CDR3 consists of 13 residues. V dropped 2 bases and J dropped 4 bases, with 8 bases sitting between them. The CDR3 DNA reads as TGTGCCAGCAGTGAACCAGGGAGCACTGAAGCTTTCTTT. It specifies CASSEPGSTEAFF.